Reported below is one T cell receptor (beta chain). A quantity of about 0.5 to 1 ug RNA underwent reverse transcription using random hexamers. MiXCR, applied by TCRdb to the immunoSEQ multiplex PCR reads, yields one record per CDR3 protein. The sample consists of a few hundred thousand distinct CDR3 sequences, 80% to 90% of them appearing once. This entry belongs to a study of CD8 T cells in Susac syndrome. The receptor comes from a human donor with multiple sclerosis. Input material: CD8+ T cells from PBMCs.

This CDR3 reads CATSASGQNYEQYF. The CDR3 nucleotides read TGTGCCACCAGCGCGTCGGGACAGAACTACGAGCAGTACTTC. V gene TRBV15 combines with J gene TRBJ2-7; 7 bases match TRBD1. This CDR3 region has 14 residues. V lost 5 bases to trimming and J lost 3 bases; unmatched junction nucleotides: 7. Germline CDR1 LNHNV, CDR2 YYDKDF (reference sequence).